This T cell receptor beta chain was recovered during a study of patients and donors after allogeneic stem cell transplantation. This clonotype was seen a handful of times. V was clipped by 5 bases and J by 0 bases; unmatched bases: 6. The CDR3 sequence is 16 residues long. TCRdb itself ran the RT-PCR reads through MiXCR, one entry per CDR3 protein. Of over 150,000 distinct CDR3 sequences detected, less than 45% appear once; the ten largest clones hold approximately 30%. The clonotype was recovered from a human donor who was either an allogeneic HSCT recipient or a stem cell or donor lymphocyte infusion donor (not recorded which). It is not recorded whose cells these are; they may come from a transplant donor. Input material: blood, either unsorted or a sorted T cell fraction (not recorded which). J is TRBJ1-3 and V is TRBV12-3 or TRBV12-4, with 8 positions matching TRBD1. CDR3 amino acids: CASSPGTGSSGNTIYF. CDR3 bases: TGTGCCAGCAGTCCGGGGACAGGAAGCTCTGGAAACACCATATATTTT.